The 20 T cell receptor beta chains below come from one sample, sequenced in a study of shared clonotypes between healthy human individuals. Some clones are missing from TCRdb's copy, which holds only in-frame ones; the method was immunoSEQ multiplex PCR. The data hold more than 2,000,000 clones, with approximately 90% observed a single time. Sequenced sample: naive CD4+ T cells sorted from blood. Documented subset: CD45RA+ positively selected. The receptor set was obtained from a man aged 18 to 29 in good health.

The rearrangement joins TRBV30 to TRBJ1-1; 7 nucleotides align to TRBD1. The CDR3 extends over 13 amino acids. The V gene's germline CDR1 is GTSNPN and CDR2 SVGIG (reference sequence). With V trimmed by 1 base and J by 7 bases, 6 bases remained unmatched. The CDR3 sequence is CAWSAQGVGEAFF. The DNA for the CDR3 is TGTGCCTGGAGTGCCCAGGGGGTAGGTGAAGCTTTCTTT.

This clone is a singleton in its sample. In the same sample, other DNA sequences code for this CDR3. J is TRBJ2-7 and V is TRBV18; 11 bases are a match to TRBD1. Germline trimming cut 3 bases from V and 2 bases from J; bases unmatched to any gene: 3. This CDR3 has 15 amino acids. Germline V lookup: CDR1 KGHSH, CDR2 LQKENI. The CDR3 DNA is TGTGCCAGCTCACCTGGGACAGGGGGACCCTACGAGCAGTACTTC. Translated, it gives CASSPGTGGPYEQYF.

J is TRBJ2-3 and V is TRBV9; the match to TRBD2 covers 8 bases. Germline V CDR1 and CDR2: SGDLS, YYNGEE. The length of the CDR3 is 16 residues. Unmatched junction bases numbered 8, after V lost 3 bases and J lost 2 bases. The CDR3 DNA reads as TGTGCCAGCAGCGCCCGTGCGGGGGGCCCCACAGATACGCAGTATTTT. Residues: CASSARAGGPTDTQYF.

The V and J genes are TRBV7-3 and TRBJ2-1, with TRBD2 identical over 9 bases. This CDR3 comprises 15 residues. The germline CDR1 and CDR2 sequences are SGHTA and FQGTGA. The V segment lost 4 bases and the J segment 3 bases; nucleotides outside the gene matches: 4. CDR3 sequence reads: CASSWGLAGYNEQFF. The CDR3 DNA is TGTGCCAGCAGCTGGGGACTAGCCGGCTACAATGAGCAGTTCTTC.

The chain carries TRBV18 and TRBJ2-6; possibly TRBD2 for D (6 bases). This CDR3 has 16 residues. Trimming stripped 3 bases from V and 2 bases from J, with 11 bases between. Germline loops: CDR1 KGHSH, CDR2 LQKENI. CDR3 protein: CASSPLSGAGANVLTF. CDR3 coding DNA: TGTGCCAGCTCACCCCTGTCGGGGGCTGGGGCCAACGTCCTGACTTTC.

The chain is built from TRBV18 and TRBJ2-1; D gene ambiguous. V was shortened by 0 bases and J by 10 bases, with 10 bases between the two germline ends. This CDR3 is 13 amino acids long. Germline V gives CDR1 KGHSH, CDR2 LQKENI. The DNA for the CDR3 is TGTGCCAGCTCACCACCGTCAAGTCCAGAGCAGTTCTTC. Protein sequence: CASSPPSSPEQFF.

This chain joins TRBV18 and TRBJ1-2; tentatively, D is TRBD1 (5 bases). Trimming cost V 4 bases and J 2 bases, with 17 bases left between them. Germline V gives CDR1 KGHSH, CDR2 LQKENI. The CDR3 totals 16 residues. The chain's CDR3 is CASSHGTERLNYGYTF. The CDR3 nucleotides are TGTGCCAGCTCACACGGGACTGAGCGACTGAACTATGGCTACACCTTC.

V is TRBV7-6 and J is TRBJ2-7; 8 bases are a match to TRBD2. The CDR3 contains 15 residues. The germline V gene has CDR1 SGHVS and CDR2 FNYEAQ. V lost 5 bases, J lost 3 bases, and 9 bases stayed unmatched. The CDR3, as DNA: TGTGCCAGCAGCCCTCTTAGCGGGGCTTACTACGAGCAGTACTTC. This translates into CASSPLSGAYYEQYF.

V usage is TRBV27 and J usage is TRBJ2-5; TRBD2 might be the D (7 bases). This CDR3 has 14 amino acids. Germline lookup yields CDR1 MNHEY and CDR2 SMNVEV (reference sequence). V shed 6 bases and J shed 5 bases, with 16 bases lying between them. In nucleotides, the CDR3 is TGTGCCAGCAGAAAGGGGGGGTGGTTGGAGACCCAGTACTTC. As protein: CASRKGGWLETQYF.

Turning to this clone: The same CDR3 arises from other DNA sequences in this sample as well. The chain has TRBV2 and TRBJ1-5, with unresolved D. Between the trimmed V and J ends, which lost 5 bases and 5 bases, there was a span of 4 bases. CDR3 length: 11 amino acids. Germline V lookup: CDR1 SNHLY, CDR2 FYNNEI. CDR3 protein: CASSIDQPQHF. DNA for the CDR3: TGTGCCAGCAGTATCGATCAGCCCCAGCATTTT.

This clone was observed a single time. This rearrangement joins TRBV28 to TRBJ1-2; 8 positions match TRBD1. Germline CDR1 reads MDHEN; CDR2 reads SYDVKM. Unmatched junction bases numbered 8, after V lost 6 bases and J lost 5 bases. The CDR3 is 14 amino acids. CDR3 loop: CASRPRDRPYGYTF. The CDR3 DNA sequence: TGTGCCAGCAGGCCCCGGGACAGGCCATATGGCTACACCTTC.

This clone has only one observation. The chain couples TRBV2 to TRBJ2-2; the match to TRBD2 covers 13 bases. In germline, CDR1 is SNHLY, CDR2 FYNNEI. V lost 5 bases, J lost 6 bases, and 3 bases stayed unmatched. The CDR3 consists of 15 residues. This chain's CDR3 is CASSRTSGSPGELFF. CDR3 coding DNA: TGTGCCAGCAGTCGGACTAGCGGGAGTCCCGGGGAGCTGTTTTTT.

The chain carries TRBV7-3 and TRBJ1-6; no definite D call. Germline V CDR1 and CDR2: SGHTA, FQGTGA. This CDR3 region has 15 residues. V was shortened by 4 bases and J by 3 bases, with 10 bases between the two germline ends. CDR3 nucleotide sequence: TGTGCCAGCAGCTCCACAGCAGGCTATAATTCACCCCTCCACTTT. It translates to CASSSTAGYNSPLHF.

The rearrangement uses TRBV28 and TRBJ2-7; 9 positions agree with TRBD2. Trimming took 6 bases from V and 7 from J; bases not matched to a gene: 13. This CDR3 contains 15 residues. CDR1 and CDR2 (germline): MDHEN, SYDVKM. CDR3 sequence (DNA): TGTGCCAGCAGCAGCCCGGGACTAGCCTTAGAGGAGCAGTACTTC. Residues: CASSSPGLALEEQYF.

With respect to this clone: Different DNA sequences within this sample yield the same CDR3. The V call is TRBV5-1, the J call TRBJ2-5; TRBD1 agrees at 10 bases. The germline gives CDR1 SGHRS, CDR2 YFSETQ. This CDR3 contains 14 residues. The V segment lost 4 bases and the J segment 5 bases; nucleotides outside the gene matches: 5. In nucleotides, the CDR3 is TGCGCCAGCAGCACGGGACAGGGGAGCGAGACCCAGTACTTC. This translates into CASSTGQGSETQYF.

The genes are TRBV30 and TRBJ1-2; possibly TRBD1 for D (6 bases). CDR3 length: 14 residues. V lost 0 bases to trimming and J lost 6 bases, with 14 bases between them. Germline values: CDR1 GTSNPN, CDR2 SVGIG (reference sequence). The CDR3 DNA reads TGTGCCTGGAGTGTACTTCCGGGGGCCGATGGCTACACCTTC. Its translation: CAWSVLPGADGYTF.

The genes are TRBV29-1 and TRBJ2-3; D remains unclear. Looked up from germline, CDR1 is SQVTM and CDR2 is ANQGSEA. V was shortened by 6 bases and J by 0 bases, with 13 bases between the two germline ends. This CDR3 is 14 amino acids long. CDR3 region: CSVRPPASTDTQYF. CDR3 DNA sequence: TGCAGCGTGCGTCCGCCAGCCAGCACAGATACGCAGTATTTT.

CDR3 loop: CASSSQQGPYSNQPQHF. The CDR3 DNA sequence: TGTGCCAGCAGTTCACAACAGGGTCCCTATAGCAATCAGCCCCAGCATTTT. V is TRBV27 and J is TRBJ1-5, with D perhaps TRBD1 (6 bases). The CDR3 is 17 amino acids. V was trimmed by 4 bases and J by 0 bases, leaving 16 bases between them. The germline V gene has CDR1 MNHEY and CDR2 SMNVEV (reference sequence).

The count of this clone is one. V usage is TRBV7-2 and J usage is TRBJ2-7; D might be TRBD1 or TRBD2, each matching 5 bases. V was cut by 5 bases and J by 3 bases, with 14 bases left in between. This CDR3 contains 14 residues. Looked up from germline, CDR1 is SGHTA and CDR2 is FQGNSA. CDR3 region: CASSPWGSHYEQYF. The CDR3 bases are TGTGCCAGCAGCCCATGGGGGTCCCACTACGAGCAGTACTTC. The full variable domain, in which reference TRBV7-2 and TRBJ2-7 provide the parts outside the CDR3, is GAGVSQSPSNKVTEKGKDVELRCDPISGHTALYWYRQSLGQGLEFLIYFQGNSAPDKSGLPSDRFSAERTGGSVSTLTIQRTQQEDSAVYLCASSPWGSHYEQYFGPGTRLTVT.

The rearrangement links TRBV7-2 to TRBJ1-1; D not certain. Trimming stripped 5 bases from V and 1 base from J, with 11 bases between. This CDR3 contains 14 residues. Per the germline V gene, CDR1 is SGHTA and CDR2 is FQGNSA. The CDR3 DNA is TGTGCCAGCAGCCCCTTCCGGGGGAACACTGAAGCTTTCTTT. Translated, it gives CASSPFRGNTEAFF. The full variable domain, rest sourced from reference TRBV7-2 and TRBJ1-1, is GAGVSQSPSNKVTEKGKDVELRCDPISGHTALYWYRQSLGQGLEFLIYFQGNSAPDKSGLPSDRFSAERTGGSVSTLTIQRTQQEDSAVYLCASSPFRGNTEAFFGQGTRLTVV.